What follows describes a single TCR beta chain. What this receptor recognizes is not known. Base qualities are not recorded, but no much larger clone differs from it by a single base. These data belong to a study of cytomegalovirus exposure and HLA in healthy donors (TCRdb year 2017). With regard to the full study: According to an earlier analysis of 450 to 650 of the donors, 200 million or so T cells yielded roughly 100 million unique TCR beta sequences and about 300 Gb of sequence data. Typing coverage differed by locus: A, B, C, DRB1 and DQB1 were typed in roughly 629-630 donors, DQA1 in 522, DPA1 in some 600, and DPB1 in just under 480. In a later genetic analysis, genome-wide SNP genotypes for about three fifths of the roughly 670 donors were used, and that subset was treated as a discovery cohort. In an earlier analysis of a few hundred of the donors, high-throughput TCR beta sequencing was used to judge whether each TCR beta V gene segment behaved as functional or pseudogenic. All discovery cohort repertoires had been generated using a single sequencing platform. To predict cytomegalovirus infection status, the study combined high-throughput TCR immunosequencing, statistical association of individual TCRs with disease status, and machine learning. An early release covering roughly 600 HLA-typed donors comprised around 300 gigabases of sequencing data and around 80 million unique TCR sequences. In the later analysis, no new phenotypic data were used to find candidate immune exposures; instead, reliance was placed on TCR beta sequences and their occurrence across donors. Among the 398 genotyped donors, around 79% belonged to the genetic ancestry cluster associated with self-reported Caucasian donors. Four to six DR-DQ haplotypes were handled as single units for association and clustering, since linkage in the cohort was strong. Besides the first cohort of about 730 subjects, a separate validation cohort made up of roughly 120 different subjects was used. Among about 400 genotyped donors of the cohort, an average of around 240,000 unique TCR beta nucleotide sequences was sequenced per donor, of which 15% to 20% were non-productive. The study aimed to test whether cataloging public T cell receptors could reveal signatures of past pathogen exposure. Donor age, sex, ethnicity and CMV serostatus were compiled together with the repertoire data. Class I and class II HLA loci were covered by the typing at four-digit resolution. The study profiled the T cell repertoires of 500 to 800 subjects by immunosequencing and related them to cytomegalovirus serostatus. A later analysis re-analyzed previously published TCR beta repertoires from about 730 donors and added high-resolution HLA genotyping to study TCR occurrence patterns. The research as a whole found: In an earlier analysis of 450 to 750 of the donors, most TCR beta V segments appeared in productive rearrangements about 87% or about 30% of the time, broadly matching IMGT annotations. Sequencing depth was assumed to be roughly uniform across donors in the presence/absence analyses, though that assumption may not hold. A later analysis found that most CMV-associated TCR beta chains appeared HLA-restricted, with HLA associations seemingly driven largely by CMV exposure. A later analysis found that HLA-associated TCR beta chains were more clonally expanded and had lower generation probabilities than equally common non-associated chains. A further reported finding was that TCR beta sequences accurately predicted the HLA-A and HLA-B alleles for most subjects in the first cohort. Only TCR beta chains were sequenced in this cohort, and the absence of alpha or paired-chain data limited detectable features. In a later genetic analysis, a missense DCLRE1C variant was associated with V-gene and J-gene trimming of TCR beta chains, and the association was replicated in an independent cohort. When HLA alleles, especially DR and DQ, strongly co-occurred, TCR associations were difficult to assign to individual alleles. In a later analysis, around 15,000 TCR beta sequences were associated with specific HLA alleles at a false discovery rate of 0.05. The classifier was reported to diagnose cytomegalovirus status with high specificity and sensitivity in both the original and validation cohorts. HLA typing was unavailable for some donors at each locus, so association tests used only the typed subset. In a later analysis, several top co-occurrence clusters were reported to appear linked to parvovirus B19, influenza, CMV and Epstein-Barr virus. Roughly 15 rarely observed V segments, including chromosome 9 orphons, were excluded from the earlier analysis of about 500 of the donors because counts were too low. In a later genetic analysis, fewer N-insertions in productive TCRs were reported among donors in an Asian-associated ancestry cluster than the approximately 670-donor mean. Correlated functional status among segregating V segments might reflect linkage disequilibrium, but an unknown experimental factor could not be ruled out. According to a later analysis, TCR association rates differed among HLA loci, with DRB1 alleles showing the most associated TCRs and HLA-C alleles showing the fewest. The sequencing pipeline was judged likely to have produced a cluster of highly shared sequence variants as a technical artifact. Across donors, most TCR sequences were observed very rarely, whereas some public TCRs were present in many individuals. According to the authors, the approach could potentially be generalized to other disease states and immunological phenotypes. A total of around 150 TCR beta chains were listed by the study as associated with cytomegalovirus. A few of the identified cytomegalovirus-associated TCR beta chains were confirmed in vitro to be specific for cytomegalovirus antigens. CMV serostatus was the only immune exposure information available for the cohort. The 87-base-pair reads could not distinguish some IMGT-functional V segments, including TRBV6-2 and TRBV6-3, so those segments were excluded.

The germline V gene sets CDR1 to SGHTA and CDR2 to FQGTGA. V is pruned by 0 bases and J by 11 bases, leaving 3 bases of the junction without a gene match. The CDR3 contains 13 residues, cysteine and phenylalanine counted. The DNA shown is the 39-base CDR3, in frame from base 1. The cohort consisted of 600 to 750 healthy bone marrow donors. All cohort members were sampled while nominally healthy, although unrecorded immune exposures were likely present. The donor was CMV seronegative and belonged to the group of more than 300 seronegative cohort members. A peripheral blood sample was collected from each donor, and TCR beta sequencing was performed on peripheral blood mononuclear cells. The Qiagen DNeasy Blood Extraction Kit was used to extract genomic DNA from the blood cell samples. Preparation of the library involved the immunoSEQ multiplex PCR assay. For the multiplex PCR, a mixture combining 60 forward primers for TCR Vbeta segments and 13 reverse primers for TCR Jbeta segments was used. Amplification of the CDR3 region of rearranged TCR beta genes was performed with a multiplex PCR assay on genomic DNA. Amplified TCR beta libraries were sequenced as 87-base-pair reads on the Illumina HiSeq System. In the original analysis: In a later analysis, tens of millions of unique TCR beta chains were counted across the roughly 670 repertoires, and around 10 million of these chains were shared by at least two donors. Raw reads were error-corrected and collapsed into unique sequences by a nearest-neighbor algorithm in which closely related sequences were merged to remove PCR and sequencing errors. V, D and J gene segments were assigned by aligning CDR3 sequences to IMGT reference sequences. For a sequence to be retained, a match of at least six nucleotides to both a V gene segment and a J gene segment was required. A rearrangement counted as productive if the CDR3 had no stop codons and remained in frame with V and J, and every other rearrangement counted as non-productive. CDR3 was defined by IMGT convention, running from the second conserved V-encoded cysteine to the conserved J-encoded phenylalanine. The earlier analysis of about 570 of the donors excluded any sequence lacking an unambiguous match to a single V gene segment. In an earlier analysis of several hundred of the donors, V segments were called functional above 56.7% productive rearrangements and were called segregating when the between-donor standard deviation exceeded 5%. A statistical classification framework was developed to diagnose cytomegalovirus status using the catalog of TCR beta chain sequences. In a later analysis, TCR nucleotide sequences were compared against IMGT/GENE-DB human TR gene sequences so that V and J genes could be assigned. A later analysis assigned CDR3 sequences and most-parsimonious VDJ recombination scenarios with the TCRdist pipeline. A later analysis defined each TCR beta chain by its CDR3 amino acid sequence plus V-gene family, and excluded reads lacking a unique V-gene family. In a later analysis, approximately 640 highly shared, low-generation-probability nucleotide sequences were removed to address suspected cross-contamination and a sequencing artifact. In a later analysis, a clonal expansion index for each public chain was calculated from normalized within-repertoire ranks of inferred template counts. In a later analysis, generation probabilities were computed using a VDJ recombination model fitted to out-of-frame rearrangements, and the results were checked against IGoR. In a later analysis, TCR-TCR, TCR-HLA and TCR-CMV co-occurrence was scored with hypergeometric tests, and a repertoire-size bias correction was applied to TCR pairs. False discovery rates were estimated in a later analysis by permuting HLA or CMV assignments 20 times. In a later analysis, co-occurring TCRs were grouped with DBSCAN, and TCRdist sequence similarity was added when clustering was performed within HLA-allele-positive subsets. Repertoires with fewer than 30,000 or more than 120,000 public chains, plus five repertoires with anomalous nucleotide sharing, were excluded from co-occurrence clustering. The immuneACCESS repertoire file appears here via TCRdb, limited to in-frame rearrangements. These files lack a portion of the clones; in checked studies, under half of the deficit traces to unresolved V genes, and the cause of the others is not known. V, J and clone size were drawn from that table, and D and trimming were deduced from the DNA. A total of more than 140,000 clones appear in this sample, 75% to 80% of them only once. In total, the top ten clones hold about 0.66% of the sample.

Sequenced material: PBMCs. This TCR came from a male donor in good health and CMV-seronegative. The chain is assembled from TRBV7-3 and TRBJ1-1; 10 bases in the junction line up with TRBD1. The DNA sequence is as follows: TGTGCCAGCAGCTTAACAGGGACAGGGGACGCTTTCTTT. This encodes CASSLTGTGDAFF.